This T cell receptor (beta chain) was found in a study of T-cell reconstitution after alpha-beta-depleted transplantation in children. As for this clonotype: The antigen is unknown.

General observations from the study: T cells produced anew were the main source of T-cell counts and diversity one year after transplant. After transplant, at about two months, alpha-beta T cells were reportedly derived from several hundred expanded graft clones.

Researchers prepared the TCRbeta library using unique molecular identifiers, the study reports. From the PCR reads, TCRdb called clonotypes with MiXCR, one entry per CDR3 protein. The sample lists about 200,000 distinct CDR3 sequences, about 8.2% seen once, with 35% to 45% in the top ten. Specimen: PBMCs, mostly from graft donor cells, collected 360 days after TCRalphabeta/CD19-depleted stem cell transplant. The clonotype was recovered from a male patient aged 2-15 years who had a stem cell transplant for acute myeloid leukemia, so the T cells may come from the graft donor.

In DNA form, the CDR3 reads TGTGCCAGCGGGCAGGTCCAAGAGACCCAGTACTTC. As protein: CASGQVQETQYF. This chain connects TRBV12-3 or TRBV12-4 to TRBJ2-5; D remains unclear. V gave up 8 bases and J gave up 1 base, with 8 bases separating them. This CDR3 has 12 residues.